This T cell receptor (beta chain) originates from a study of cytomegalovirus exposure and HLA in healthy donors. Study outcomes and limitations: The authors reported that TCR beta sequences could predict HLA-A and HLA-B alleles. These predictions were accurate for most subjects in the first cohort. Fewer N-insertions (relative to the approximately 700-donor mean) were reportedly seen in an Asian-associated ancestry cluster in a later analysis.

The PCR employed 60 Vbeta primers together with 13 Jbeta primers. This table comes from immunoSEQ multiplex PCR, and its TCRdb copy is limited to in-frame clones, with some not included. The table lists 150,000 to 200,000 clones, about 80% of them singletons. The CDR3 has 14 residues. CDR1 LGHNT and CDR2 FRNRAP come from the germline V gene. With 2 bases clipped from V and 3 bases from J, the junction kept 1 base outside the gene matches. Worth noting for this clone: Its antigen is not identified.

The source material was PBMCs. The chain carries TRBV12-5 and TRBJ1-2; TRBD1 matches 9 bases. The TCR comes from a woman in her thirties or forties in good health and CMV-seronegative. The CDR3, as DNA: TGTGCTAGTGGTTTGACAGGGGGCGACTATGGCTACACCTTC. This sequence encodes CASGLTGGDYGYTF.